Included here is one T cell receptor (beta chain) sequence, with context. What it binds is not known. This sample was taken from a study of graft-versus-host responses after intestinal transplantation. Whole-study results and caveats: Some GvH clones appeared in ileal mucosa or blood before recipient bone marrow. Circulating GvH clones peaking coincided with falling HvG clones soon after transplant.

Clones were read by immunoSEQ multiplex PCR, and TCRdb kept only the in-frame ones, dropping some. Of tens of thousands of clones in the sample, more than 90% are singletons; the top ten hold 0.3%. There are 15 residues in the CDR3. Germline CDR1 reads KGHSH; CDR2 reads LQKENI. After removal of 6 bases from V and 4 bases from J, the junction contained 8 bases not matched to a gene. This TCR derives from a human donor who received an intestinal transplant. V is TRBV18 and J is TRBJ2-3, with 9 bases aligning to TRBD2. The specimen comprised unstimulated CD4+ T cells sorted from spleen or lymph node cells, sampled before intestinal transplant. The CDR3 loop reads CASSQTSGYADTQYF. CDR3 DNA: TGTGCCAGCTCCCAGACTAGCGGATATGCAGATACGCAGTATTTT.